The 15 T cell receptor beta chains given below trace back to one sample, sequenced in a study of Ad26.COV2.S vaccination and SARS-CoV-2 variants. Treatment specified: about 20 received Ad26.COV2.S at low or high dose, single or two shots; roughly five received placebo; per-sample allocation not given. Sample collection was performed on day 63 after the first vaccine or placebo injection. Some clones are missing from TCRdb's copy, which holds only in-frame ones; the method was immunoSEQ multiplex PCR. In the table there are roughly 380,000 clones, around 86% of which are singletons. This sample comprised peripheral blood, obtained in a trial of Ad26.COV2.S vaccine versus placebo. The receptors stem from a person between 18 and 65 years old who received the Ad26.COV2.S COVID-19 vaccine or a placebo.

The chain employs TRBV3-1 (or the pseudogene TRBV3-2) and TRBJ2-7; the D is unclear. The germline V gene encodes CDR1 LGHDT and CDR2 YNNKEL (reference sequence). The CDR3 contains 12 residues. Trimming shortened V by 1 base and J by 6 bases, and 7 bases separated the two germline ends. In DNA form, the CDR3 reads TGTGCCAGCAGCCAAGTCTTCAGCGAGCAGTACTTC. It yields the protein CASSQVFSEQYF.

In the case of this clone: Its ends do not fully match the called genes, so a read error is possible. The chain employs TRBV7-2 and TRBJ2-3; 7 nucleotides match TRBD1. CDR1 SGHTA and CDR2 FQGNSA come from the germline V gene. The CDR3 is 15 residues long. For the CDR3, the DNA is TGTGCCAGCACCTTAACAGGGGTTAGCACAGATACGCAGTATTTT. It yields the protein CASTLTGVSTDTQYF.

In nucleotides, the CDR3 is TGTGCCAGCACCGACAGGGGCCCCTATGGCTACACCTTC. It specifies CASTDRGPYGYTF. The V gene is TRBV7-2, the J gene TRBJ1-2, with TRBD1 matching over 8 bases. CDR3 size: 13 residues. Germline CDR1 is SGHTA and CDR2 is FQGNSA. J gave up 4 bases and V 7 bases, and 5 bases lay outside the gene matches.

This rearrangement joins TRBV5-1 to TRBJ2-7; D call uncertain. CDR1 and CDR2 (germline): SGHRS, YFSETQ. The CDR3 sequence is 17 residues long. V lost 1 base, J lost 2 bases, and 19 bases lay in between. CDR3 in amino acids: CASSLTAISPETYEQYF. In DNA form, the CDR3 reads TGCGCCAGCAGCTTGACGGCTATTAGCCCCGAAACCTACGAGCAGTACTTC.

The chain is built from TRBV21-1 and TRBJ1-6; the table's TRBD1 call for D was not verified on the DNA. TRBV21-1 is designated a pseudogene. This CDR3 has 15 amino acids. The CDR3 spells CASSKGGDRNSPLHF. Written as DNA, the CDR3 is TGTGCCAGCAGCAAAGGGGGGGACAGGAATTCACCCCTCCACTTT.

This clone occurred a few times. The V and J genes are TRBV7-8 and TRBJ2-1; 7 nucleotides match TRBD2. V dropped 5 bases and J dropped 9; count of bases not matched to a gene: 4. This CDR3 has 12 residues. CDR1 is SGHVS and CDR2 is FQNEAQ in the germline V gene. This chain's CDR3 is CASSPGEGEQFF. The CDR3 DNA reads as TGTGCCAGCAGCCCTGGGGAGGGTGAGCAGTTCTTC.

Of note for this clone: A read error may account for a junction end that differs from germline. This sequence joins TRBV7-7 and TRBJ2-3, with 13 positions matching TRBD2. CDR1 and CDR2 from the germline V gene are SSHAT and FNYEAQ (reference sequence). This CDR3 has 16 residues. The CDR3 coding sequence is TGTGCTAGCAGCTTAGGAGGACTAGCGGGGGCAGATACGCAGTATTTT. This sequence encodes CASSLGGLAGADTQYF.

The chain carries TRBV4-3 and TRBJ2-1, with TRBD2 identical over 14 bases. The CDR3 spans 17 residues. V dropped 4 bases and J dropped 5; count of bases not matched to a gene: 7. Germline V lookup: CDR1 LGHNA, CDR2 YSLEER. The CDR3 nucleotides read TGCGCCAGCAGCCCATGGACTAGCGGGGGGAGTCACAATGAGCAGTTCTTC. This sequence encodes CASSPWTSGGSHNEQFF.

The chain employs TRBV21-1 and TRBJ1-3. TRBV21-1 is tagged as a pseudogene. The CDR3 is made up of 14 amino acids. CDR3 in amino acids: CASSNELSGNTIYF. As DNA, the CDR3 is TGTGCCAGCAGCAACGAGCTCTCTGGAAACACCATATATTTT.

This clone was counted a few times. This sequence joins TRBV30 and TRBJ2-7; perhaps TRBD1 as D (6 bases). The CDR3 totals 16 residues. Trimming removed 3 bases at V and 0 bases at J, with 18 bases between. Germline V CDR1 and CDR2: GTSNPN, SVGIG (reference sequence). The CDR3 DNA sequence: TGTGCCTGGAGACCAACCCAGCAGGGGAGCTCCTACGAGCAGTACTTC. Translating it yields CAWRPTQQGSSYEQYF.

The V gene is TRBV18, the J gene TRBJ2-3, with D unclear. The CDR3 has 14 amino acids. Trimming left V 1 base short and J 0 bases short, with 5 bases between. Germline-derived CDR1 and CDR2 are KGHSH and LQKENI. The CDR3 here is CASSPLVSTDTQYF. The CDR3 region has the DNA TGTGCCAGCTCACCACTAGTAAGCACAGATACGCAGTATTTT.

The rearrangement links TRBV5-1 to TRBJ2-7; TRBD1 matches at 7 bases. Germline V lookup: CDR1 SGHRS, CDR2 YFSETQ. There are 14 residues in the CDR3. Trimming took 3 bases from V and 6 from J; bases not matched to a gene: 9. The CDR3 sequence is CASSSVTGLGEQYF. As DNA, the CDR3 is TGCGCCAGCAGCTCGGTGACAGGGCTTGGCGAGCAGTACTTC.

This sequence joins TRBV9 and TRBJ1-2, with D possibly being TRBD1 (6 bases). This CDR3 has 16 residues. The V and J ends lost 4 bases and 2 bases respectively, with 18 bases between them. Per germline, CDR1 SGDLS and CDR2 YYNGEE. CDR3 sequence (DNA): TGTGCCAGCAGCTCAGGGGTGGACAGAATAAACTATGGCTACACCTTC. This encodes CASSSGVDRINYGYTF. The full variable domain, in which reference TRBV9 and TRBJ1-2 provide the parts outside the CDR3, is DSGVTQTPKHLITATGQRVTLRCSPRSGDLSVYWYQQSLDQGLQFLIQYYNGEERAKGNILERFSAQQFPDLHSELNLSSLELGDSALYFCASSSGVDRINYGYTFGSGTRLTVV.

The sample holds one count of this clone. The rearrangement joins TRBV20-1 to TRBJ2-1, with D unresolved. V lost 6 bases and J lost 6, with 9 bases in between. This CDR3 spans 11 amino acids. Per the germline V gene, CDR1 is DFQATT and CDR2 is SNEGSKA (reference sequence). Here the CDR3 DNA reads TGCAGTGCCGTTTTTGTCAATGAGCAGTTCTTC. Its protein is CSAVFVNEQFF.

The rearrangement joins TRBV18 to TRBJ2-7; the match to TRBD2 covers 7 bases. The length of the CDR3 is 18 residues. The J segment lost 2 bases and the V segment lost 6 bases, leaving 19 bases of the junction unmatched. The germline V gene encodes CDR1 KGHSH and CDR2 LQKENI. The CDR3 DNA sequence: TGTGCCAGCTCCCCCTCGGGGAGGGTCAGATCTTTGACCTACGAGCAGTACTTC. The encoded protein is CASSPSGRVRSLTYEQYF.